This TCR beta chain was obtained from a study of CD8+ T cells in alopecia areata. Study as a whole: Treated patients received severity scores based on the percentage of scalp area affected.

General observations from the study: Possibly because of HLA-related factors, TCR sharing was less clear across patients than in mice. The study found higher clonality in lesional than normal scalp, especially in alopecia totalis/universalis.

Extraction and reverse transcription of RNA yielded cDNA as the sequencing template. Repertoires were generated with immunoSEQ multiplex PCR, while TCRdb's copy carries only in-frame clones and drops some. This sample has hundreds of thousands of clones; around 64% occur once, and the top ten carry about 0.88%. CDR3 size: 13 residues. Germline assignment: CDR1 GTSNPN and CDR2 SVGIG (reference sequence). V lost 0 bases to trimming and J lost 4 bases, with 9 bases between them. Documented treatment: oral pan-JAK inhibitor, 5-10 mg twice daily. Researchers took lesional scalp punch biopsies and peripheral blood from people who were alopecia areata patients. This clone has a handful of counts. Its antigen remains unknown. Other DNA sequences of this sample code for an identical CDR3.

The chain links TRBV30 to TRBJ2-5; TRBD2 might be the D (6 bases). The sequencing used CD4+ T cells sorted from blood, collected around week 53, from a patient treated with tofacitinib. This sequence was found in a human donor with alopecia areata. The CDR3 here is CAWSVLGGETQYF. CDR3 DNA: TGTGCCTGGAGTGTACTCGGGGGAGAGACCCAGTACTTC.